The 14 T cell receptor beta chains presented below share a single source sample, sequenced in a study of T cells in Graves' hyperthyroidism and ophthalmopathy. The investigators amplified TCR beta CDR3 regions from RNA transcripts. First-round RT-PCR targeting the TCR CDR3 was performed with the HTBI primer set. Via MiXCR, TCRdb re-called the multiplex PCR reads, giving one row per CDR3 protein. This sample has tens of thousands of distinct CDR3 sequences, with about 53% found just once. Sequencing was performed on peripheral blood or thyroid tissue (not recorded which). Receptor source: a man aged 18 to 30 with Graves' hyperthyroidism.

The chain uses TRBV5-1 and TRBJ1-6; the match to TRBD1 covers 10 bases. This CDR3 is 14 amino acids long. Per germline, CDR1 SGHRS and CDR2 YFSETQ. V lost 5 bases, J lost 8 bases, and 4 bases stayed unmatched. CDR3: CASRPGTGDSPLHF. The CDR3 bases are TGCGCCAGCAGACCCGGGACAGGGGATTCACCCCTCCACTTT.

The rearrangement links TRBV29-1 to TRBJ2-5; 12 bases are shared with TRBD1. The length of the CDR3 is 13 residues. The V segment lost 8 bases and the J segment 6 bases; nucleotides outside the gene matches: 7. In germline, CDR1 is SQVTM, CDR2 ANQGSEA. In nucleotides, the CDR3 is TGCAGCTACGGGACAGGGGGCGTGAAGACCCAGTACTTC. This codes for CSYGTGGVKTQYF.

The chain recombines TRBV10-3 with TRBJ1-1; D remains unclear. The V and J ends lost 4 bases and 2 bases respectively, with 8 bases between them. This CDR3 region has 13 residues. CDR1 ENHRY and CDR2 SYGVKD come from the germline V gene. The DNA of the CDR3 is TGTGCCATCAGTGTCCAAGGTAACACTGAAGCTTTCTTT. This translates into CAISVQGNTEAFF.

The genes are TRBV4-1 and TRBJ2-7; D gene unclear. The V gene's germline CDR1 is MGHRA and CDR2 YSYEKL. V dropped 4 bases and J dropped 0 bases, with 7 bases sitting between them. The CDR3 length is 13 residues. The CDR3 DNA reads as TGCGCCAGCAGCCCCCAGGACTCCTACGAGCAGTACTTC. Protein: CASSPQDSYEQYF.

The table lists this clonotype with many counts. V and J are TRBV2 and TRBJ1-5, with D unresolved. This CDR3 is 13 amino acids long. In germline, CDR1 is SNHLY, CDR2 FYNNEI. V was shortened by 7 bases and J by 2 bases, with 9 bases between the two germline ends. CDR3 DNA sequence: TGTGCCAGCATGGTTAGTGGCAATCAGCCCCAGCATTTT. Translation: CASMVSGNQPQHF.

On this clonotype: Likely a read error: the CDR3 ends without its conserved phenylalanine or tryptophan. The chain couples TRBV20-1 to TRBJ2-7, with 8 bases matching TRBD1. V trimming: 0 bases; J trimming: 5 bases; junction bases outside the gene matches: 6. Germline CDR1 is DFQATT and CDR2 is SNEGSKA (reference sequence). The CDR3 loop spans 14 amino acids. DNA of the CDR3: TGCAGTGCTAGAGAAGGACAGGGCTTCCACGAGCAGTACCCC. Its protein product is CSAREGQGFHEQYP.

The sample holds many counts of this clonotype. The chain recombines TRBV6-1 with TRBJ1-2; no clear D gene. The V gene's germline CDR1 is MNHNS and CDR2 SASEGT. The CDR3 has 13 residues. Trimming shortened V by 3 bases and J by 5 bases, and 10 bases separated the two germline ends. The CDR3 sequence: CASSDWAPYGYTF. In nucleotides, the CDR3 is TGTGCCAGCAGTGATTGGGCACCTTATGGCTACACCTTC.

V gene TRBV7-8 combines with J gene TRBJ2-7; D might be TRBD2 (6 bases). CDR1 SGHVS and CDR2 FQNEAQ come from the germline V gene. Trimming removed 0 bases at V and 5 bases at J, with 14 bases between. The CDR3 extends over 15 amino acids. DNA for the CDR3: TGTGCCAGCAGCTTAGCTTTCGTGACTAGGGACGAGCAGTACTTC. Its translation is CASSLAFVTRDEQYF.

This clonotype was observed once. Here the CDR3 reads CASRRDPSAEAFF. The CDR3 nucleotides read TGTGCCAGCAGGAGAGATCCGTCCGCTGAAGCTTTCTTT. The rearrangement uses TRBV7-3 and TRBJ1-1; D remains ambiguous. The length of the CDR3 is 13 residues. Between the trimmed V and J ends, which lost 6 bases and 6 bases, there was a span of 14 bases. CDR1 and CDR2 (germline): SGHTA, FQGTGA.

The chain carries TRBV10-2 and TRBJ1-5, with TRBD1 as a possible D gene (6 bases). V lost 6 bases to trimming and J lost 0 bases, with 9 bases between them. The V gene's germline CDR1 is WSHSY and CDR2 SAAADI. This CDR3 spans 14 amino acids. CDR3 DNA sequence: TGCGCCAGCAGAGAGGGGGGTAGCAATCAGCCCCAGCATTTT. This encodes CASREGGSNQPQHF.

This clonotype has at least ten counts. The rearrangement joins TRBV11-1 to TRBJ2-5; 7 bases fit TRBD1. CDR1 and CDR2 from the germline V gene are SGHAT and FQDESV (reference sequence). The CDR3 is made up of 14 amino acids. V lost 1 base and J lost 2; bases outside the gene matches: 1. As DNA, the CDR3 is TGTGCCAGCAGCTTAGGGACAGGACAAGAGACCCAGTACTTC. Encoded protein: CASSLGTGQETQYF.

The chain has TRBV29-1 and TRBJ2-7; 8 bases align to TRBD2. There are 15 residues in the CDR3. J lost 3 bases, V lost 5 bases, and 12 bases had no gene match. In germline, CDR1 is SQVTM, CDR2 ANQGSEA. In nucleotides, the CDR3 is TGCAGCGTTTCCCTGACGGGGGGGATTATCTACGAGCAGTACTTC. As protein: CSVSLTGGIIYEQYF.

The rearrangement uses TRBV29-1 and TRBJ1-1; 11 bases are a match to TRBD1. There are 13 residues in the CDR3. Trimming cost V 6 bases and J 4 bases; bases outside gene matches: 4. The germline V gene has CDR1 SQVTM and CDR2 ANQGSEA. The CDR3 DNA is TGCAGCGTCGCGGACAGGGGGCTCACTGAAGCTTTCTTT. It translates to CSVADRGLTEAFF.

The chain combines TRBV7-2 with TRBJ2-2, with TRBD2 matching 8 bases. V shed 5 bases and J 6 bases; nucleotides not matched to a gene: 5. This CDR3 spans 14 amino acids. Germline V gives CDR1 SGHTA, CDR2 FQGNSA. The CDR3, as DNA: TGTGCCAGCAGCATGACTAGCGCGGCCGGGGAGCTGTTTTTT. Its protein is CASSMTSAAGELFF.